Sequencing of this TCR beta chain was carried out in a study of blood T cell repertoires in COVID-19. Overall study context: Both acute and convalescent COVID-19 samples were obtained from the United States, Italy and Spain. The analysed material was cDNA or gDNA that came from T cells, B-cell-depleted T cells, or PBMCs.

In the original processing: From reference gene primer amplification, estimates of nucleated cell counts were derived. Measured with immunoSEQ multiplex PCR; TCRdb has only the in-frame clones, and not every one. The DNA was the basis for D and trimming; V, J and clone size are from that table. There are 100,000 to 150,000 clones in the sample; approximately 90% occur only once, and 1% to 1.5% lies in the top ten. A single count supports this clone. Germline-derived CDR1 and CDR2 are MNHEY and SMNVEV (reference sequence). The CDR3 covers 17 residues. The V and J ends lost 6 bases and 8 bases, in that order; junction bases with no gene match: 12.

Sequencing used peripheral blood. This chain links TRBV27 with TRBJ2-1; 14 bases map to TRBD2. The sequence was collected from an elderly woman with acute or convalescent COVID-19. The CDR3 bases are TGTGCCAGCAGGAAAACTCCCGGGACTAGCGGGAGCTATGAGCAGTTCTTC. This codes for CASRKTPGTSGSYEQFF.